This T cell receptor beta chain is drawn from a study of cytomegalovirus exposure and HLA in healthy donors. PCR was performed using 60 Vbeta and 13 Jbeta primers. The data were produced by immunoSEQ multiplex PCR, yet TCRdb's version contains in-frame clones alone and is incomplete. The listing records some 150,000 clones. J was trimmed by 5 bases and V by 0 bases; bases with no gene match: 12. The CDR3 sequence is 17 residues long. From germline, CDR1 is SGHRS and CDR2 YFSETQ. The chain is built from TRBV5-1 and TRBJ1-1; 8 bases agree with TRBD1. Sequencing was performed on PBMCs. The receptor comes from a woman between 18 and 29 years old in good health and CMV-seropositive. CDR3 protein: CASSLASRGLQRTEAFF. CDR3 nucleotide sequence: TGCGCCAGCAGCTTGGCGTCCAGGGGGCTTCAAAGGACTGAAGCTTTCTTT.